Included here is one T cell receptor (beta chain) sequence, with context. Its antigen remains unidentified. This record belongs to a study of T-cell memory formation after mild COVID-19. Overall study results and limits: Mainly CM and EM harbored the contracting CD4+ clones; mainly EMRA harbored the CD8+ ones. Whereas later expanders leaned CD4+, clones contracting day 15 to 85 showed a balanced CD4/CD8 makeup.

Germline V gene data show CDR1 as SGHNT and CDR2 as YENEEA. Trimming pared 0 bases from V and 3 bases from J, leaving 7 bases between. The CDR3 totals 14 residues. TCRdb reanalysed the 5' RACE reads using MiXCR and keeps one entry per CDR3 protein. The data contain 35,000 to 45,000 distinct CDR3 sequences, roughly 8% of them singletons. The genes are TRBV11-3 and TRBJ2-3; D is perhaps TRBD2 (5 bases). This TCR was sampled from a man younger than 35 who had mild COVID-19 (a few samples of this study predate the infection). Cell type and time point are not known. Source material: PBMCs or a T cell subset sorted from them (not recorded which). As DNA, the CDR3 is TGTGCCAGCAGCTTAGACGGGGAAACAGATACGCAGTATTTT. Protein product: CASSLDGETDTQYF. The entire variable domain, with the rest obtained from reference TRBV11-3 and TRBJ2-3, is as follows: EAGVVQSPRYKIIEKKQPVAFWCNPISGHNTLYWYLQNLGQGPELLIRYENEEAVDDSQLPKDRFSAERLKGVDSTLKIQPAELGDSAVYLCASSLDGETDTQYFGPGTRLTVL.